A selection of T cell receptor beta chains follows, all from one sample in a study of T cell repertoires in cytomegalovirus infection. TCRdb itself ran the reads through MiXCR, one entry per CDR3 protein. The sample lists a few hundred thousand distinct CDR3 sequences, roughly 43% occurring once. Their cognate antigens are unknown. The source material was cultured PBMCs, sampled from culture after CMV antigen stimulation. These receptors originate from a human donor in good health (CMV status not recorded). Some clones in this sample may be carry-over from other donors' samples. Each CDR3 is given with its conserved first and last residue. The D gene is left open where the match is weak. Rows may omit the clone size; those that give it use once, few, many or a size class.

j_gene | v_gene | d_gene | abundance | CDR3nt | CDR3aa
TRBJ1-5 | TRBV28 | TRBD1 | once | TGTGCCAGCAGTTCGTCGGGGCAGGGGGGTCAGCCCCAGCATTTT | CASSSSGQGGQPQHF
TRBJ2-7 | TRBV7-2 | TRBD2 | few | TGTGCCAGCAGCTTAGCGGGGACTAACCTCTACGAGCAGTACTTC | CASSLAGTNLYEQYF
TRBJ1-4 | TRBV2 | NA | NA | TGTGCCAGCAGGATTAGGGGAACTAATGAAAAACTGTTTTTT | CASRIRGTNEKLFF
TRBJ2-1 | TRBV7-4 | TRBD1 | NA | TGTGCCAGCAGCTTAGAATGGGGACAGGGGATCCCCTACAATGAGCAGTTCTTC | CASSLEWGQGIPYNEQFF
TRBJ2-2 | TRBV6-6 | NA | NA | TGTGCCAGCAGTTACCGCAAGGGCCCGAACACCGGGGAGCTGTTTTTT | CASSYRKGPNTGELFF
TRBJ2-2 | TRBV7-9 | TRBD2 | few | TGTGCCAGCAGCTTGGGTAGCGGGAGTACCACCGGGGAGCTGTTTTTT | CASSLGSGSTTGELFF
TRBJ1-2 | TRBV12-3/TRBV12-4 | NA | NA | TGTGCCAGCAAAATAACCCCGGGGGGCCCCAACTATGGCTACACCTTC | CASKITPGGPNYGYTF
TRBJ1-2 | TRBV11-2 | NA | NA | TGTGCCAGCAGCTTAGATCGAAGGGGCTATGGCTACACCTTC | CASSLDRRGYGYTF
TRBJ2-7 | TRBV7-2 | NA | many | TGTGCCAGCAGCTTCAGAGGGCCCTACGAGCAGTACTTC | CASSFRGPYEQYF
TRBJ1-2 | TRBV7-2 | NA | NA | TGTGCCAGCAGCCAGAAGCCATTGAACTATGGCTACACCTTC | CASSQKPLNYGYTF
TRBJ2-5 | TRBV6-5 | NA | NA | TGTGCCAGCAGTTACTCGGGCCAGCGGGAGACCCAGTACTTC | CASSYSGQRETQYF
TRBJ2-7 | TRBV18 | NA | few | TGTGCCAGCTCACCACCTCAGAGATACTCCTACGAGCAGTACTTC | CASSPPQRYSYEQYF
TRBJ2-3 | TRBV7-8 | TRBD1 | NA | TGTGCCAGCAGCCGCATGGGGACAGACCAAACAGATACGCAGTATTTT | CASSRMGTDQTDTQYF
TRBJ2-1 | TRBV19 | TRBD1 | few | TGTGCCAGTAGTCCCCGGGACAGGGTGGACCATGAGCAGTTCTTC | CASSPRDRVDHEQFF
TRBJ2-1 | TRBV7-9 | TRBD2 | NA | TGTGCCAGCAGCAAGAGCGGGGGGCTTTACAATGAGCAGTTCTTC | CASSKSGGLYNEQFF
TRBJ1-1 | TRBV5-5 | NA | NA | TGTGCCAGCAGCCTCCTGATAGCGGGTATCACTGAAGCTTTCTTT | CASSLLIAGITEAFF
TRBJ2-5 | TRBV5-4 | NA | NA | TGTGCCAGCAGCTTTTTCGGCGGGACCCAGTACTTC | CASSFFGGTQYF
TRBJ1-2 | TRBV29-1 | NA | NA | TGCAGCGTTGATTCTGGGACTTATGGCTACACCTTC | CSVDSGTYGYTF
TRBJ2-5 | TRBV2 | TRBD2 | NA | TGTGCCAGCAGTGAAGCGCTAGCGGGAGGTTCCGAGACCCAGTACTTC | CASSEALAGGSETQYF
TRBJ2-5 | TRBV4-3 | NA | NA | TGCGCCAGCAGCCAAATGTGGGCGGGAGAGACCCAGTACTTC | CASSQMWAGETQYF
TRBJ2-4 | TRBV20-1 | NA | few | TGCAGTGCTAGAGGAATAAGGAAAAACATTCAGTACTTC | CSARGIRKNIQYF
TRBJ1-6 | TRBV11-2 | TRBD1 | few | TGTGCCAGCAGCTCCGCCGGGACAGGGCGGAATTCACCCCTCCACTTT | CASSSAGTGRNSPLHF
TRBJ2-7 | TRBV5-1 | TRBD1 | once | TGCGCCAGCAGCTTCGGGACAGAAAATTACGAGCAGTACTTC | CASSFGTENYEQYF
TRBJ2-3 | TRBV7-8 | NA | NA | TGTGCCAGCAGCTTAGTAGGGACTCCCAAAAGCACAGATACGCAGTATTTT | CASSLVGTPKSTDTQYF
TRBJ2-7 | TRBV7-2 | TRBD2 | NA | TGTGCCAGCAGCCCGGGACTAGCCCTAAGCGAGCAGTACTTC | CASSPGLALSEQYF
TRBJ1-2 | TRBV6-8 | NA | NA | TGTGCCAGCAGATCGGCAGGGGATTCGGCTGGCTACACCTTC | CASRSAGDSAGYTF
TRBJ2-1 | TRBV7-8 | TRBD2 | few | TGTGCCAGCAGCCGTAGCGGGGGCTACAATGAGCAGTTCTTC | CASSRSGGYNEQFF